This T cell receptor (beta chain) came from a study of OX40 agonist ivuxolimab in advanced cancers. Study background: Among those treated, three patients had partial responses, one with hepatocellular carcinoma and two with cutaneous melanoma.

Autoimmune disease history or systemic immunosuppression was exclusionary. Drawing of blood for sampling happened at baseline, at cycle 4 day 1, and at cycle 7 day 1. CDR3 size: 13 residues. Germline V CDR1 and CDR2: SGHNT, YYREEE (reference sequence). Trimming shortened V by 2 bases and J by 8 bases, and 11 bases separated the two germline ends. Sequencing was performed with immunoSEQ multiplex PCR; in TCRdb, only in-frame clones are kept and a portion is missing. This table has 66,000 or so clones, roughly 81% appearing once. The chain employs TRBV5-4 and TRBJ2-1; unclear D gene. The material was CD4+ or CD8+ T cells sorted from blood, obtained in a trial of the OX40 agonist ivuxolimab. The clonotype was recovered from an adult with an advanced solid tumor such as melanoma, head and neck, liver or kidney cancer. CDR3 amino acids: CASSFKGGDEQFF. The DNA for the CDR3 is TGTGCCAGCAGCTTCAAGGGTGGCGATGAGCAGTTCTTC.